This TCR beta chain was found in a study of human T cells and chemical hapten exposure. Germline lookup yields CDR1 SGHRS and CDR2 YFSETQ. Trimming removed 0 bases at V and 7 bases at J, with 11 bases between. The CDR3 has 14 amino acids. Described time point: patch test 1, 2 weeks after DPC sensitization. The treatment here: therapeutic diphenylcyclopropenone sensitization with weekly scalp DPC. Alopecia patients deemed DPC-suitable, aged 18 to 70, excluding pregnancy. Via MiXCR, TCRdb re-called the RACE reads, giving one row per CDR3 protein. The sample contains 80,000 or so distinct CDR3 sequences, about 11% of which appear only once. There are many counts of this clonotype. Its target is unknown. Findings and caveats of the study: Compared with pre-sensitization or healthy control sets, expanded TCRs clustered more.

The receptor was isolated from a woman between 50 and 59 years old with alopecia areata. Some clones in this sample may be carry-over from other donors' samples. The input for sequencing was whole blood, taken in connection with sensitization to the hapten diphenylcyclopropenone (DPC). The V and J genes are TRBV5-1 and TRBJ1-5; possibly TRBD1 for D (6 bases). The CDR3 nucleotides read TGCGCCAGCAGCTTGGAAGGGGGAGGACAGCCCCAGCATTTT. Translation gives CASSLEGGGQPQHF.